These T cell receptor beta chains were read from a single sample in a study of metastatic and nonmetastatic thyroid tumors. TCRdb re-called the PCR reads through MiXCR. This table has about 19,000 clones, approximately 40% appearing once. Sequencing used tumor tissue. Receptors originate from a female donor with papillary thyroid cancer or a benign thyroid nodule (not recorded which). Some clones in this sample may be carry-over from other donors' samples. CDR3s include the opening cysteine and the closing phenylalanine or tryptophan. The D gene is left open where the match is weak. Some rows have no size entry. The others give once, few or many, or a class for an expanded clone.

J gene | CDR3 length | clone size | D gene | V gene | CDR3 protein | CDR3 DNA
TRBJ1-2 | 14 | few | TRBD1 | TRBV6-1 | CARQGQGKGGGYTF | TGTGCCAGGCAGGGACAGGGAAAGGGGGGCGGCTACACCTTC
TRBJ2-7 | 15 | - | TRBD1 | TRBV6-1 | CASRIGPGQGNEQYF | TGTGCCAGCAGGATTGGACCGGGACAGGGTAACGAGCAGTACTTC
TRBJ1-5 | 15 | - | - | TRBV7-2 | CASSLGGPSNQPQHF | TGTGCCAGCAGCTTAGGAGGTCCTAGCAATCAGCCCCAGCATTTT
TRBJ1-1 | 16 | - | TRBD1 | TRBV5-1 | CASSGLPGQVYTEAFF | TGCGCCAGCAGCGGACTCCCCGGACAGGTGTACACTGAAGCTTTCTTT
TRBJ1-2 | 15 | - | - | TRBV6-2/TRBV6-3 | CASSPRDPSNYGYTF | TGTGCCAGCAGTCCCCGGGATCCTTCGAACTATGGCTACACCTTC
TRBJ1-1 | 13 | - | - | TRBV6-1 | CASSERGNTEAFF | TGTGCCAGCAGTGAGCGAGGGAACACTGAAGCTTTCTTT
TRBJ2-7 | 14 | - | TRBD1 | TRBV6-1 | CASRVSDRDYEQYF | TGTGCCAGCAGAGTCAGTGACAGGGACTACGAGCAGTACTTC
TRBJ2-3 | 15 | - | TRBD2 | TRBV11-2 | CASSFLAGLTDTQYF | TGTGCCAGCAGCTTCCTAGCGGGACTCACAGATACGCAGTATTTT
TRBJ2-7 | 13 | - | - | TRBV5-1 | CASSPHSSYEQYF | TGCGCCAGCAGCCCCCACAGCTCATACGAGCAGTACTTC
TRBJ2-1 | 15 | - | TRBD2 | TRBV10-3 | CAISDTSGNYNEQFF | TGTGCCATCAGTGACACTAGCGGGAACTACAATGAGCAGTTCTTC
TRBJ2-7 | 14 | few | TRBD2 | TRBV6-1 | CASRGSGNSYEQYF | TGTGCCAGCAGGGGAAGCGGGAACTCCTACGAGCAGTACTTC
TRBJ2-1 | 13 | - | TRBD1 | TRBV2 | CTSSRDRVNEQFF | TGTACTTCGTCCCGGGACAGGGTCAATGAGCAGTTCTTC
TRBJ2-1 | 15 | - | TRBD2 | TRBV11-1 | CASSLSGGAYNEQFF | TGTGCCAGCAGCTTAAGCGGGGGGGCCTACAATGAGCAGTTCTTC
TRBJ2-1 | 16 | - | - | TRBV20-1 | CSARDSRASSYNEQFF | TGCAGTGCTAGAGACAGCAGGGCGAGCTCCTACAATGAGCAGTTCTTC
TRBJ2-3 | 16 | - | TRBD2 | TRBV20-1 | CSARGGTSGRTDTQYF | TGCAGTGCTAGAGGGGGGACTAGCGGGAGAACAGATACGCAGTATTTT
TRBJ2-7 | 13 | - | - | TRBV11-2 | CASSLGGAVEQYF | TGTGCCAGCAGCTTAGGAGGGGCGGTCGAGCAGTACTTC
TRBJ2-7 | 14 | - | TRBD2 | TRBV10-3 | CAIRGRESAHEQYF | TGTGCCATCCGTGGGCGGGAGTCCGCCCACGAGCAGTACTTC
TRBJ2-3 | 16 | - | TRBD2 | TRBV9 | CASSSTSGTSTDTQYF | TGTGCCAGCAGCTCTACTAGCGGGACAAGCACAGATACGCAGTACTTT
TRBJ2-2 | 13 | - | TRBD1 | TRBV15 | CAVGGIDSWELFF | TGTGCAGTAGGGGGCATTGACTCCTGGGAGCTGTTTTTT
TRBJ1-2 | 13 | few | - | TRBV6-6 | CASSSSGGRGYTF | TGTGCCAGCAGTTCCTCGGGGGGAAGGGGCTACACCTTC
TRBJ1-1 | 15 | few | - | TRBV6-2/TRBV6-3 | CASSYSSRGLSEAFF | TGTGCCAGCAGTTACTCAAGCAGGGGTTTATCTGAAGCTTTCTTT
TRBJ2-3 | 15 | medium-sized | - | TRBV5-5 | CASSFPSHSTDTQYF | TGTGCCAGCAGCTTTCCTTCACACAGCACAGATACGCAGTATTTT
TRBJ2-1 | 16 | few | - | TRBV28 | CASSPAIDRGGNEQFF | TGTGCCAGCAGTCCTGCTATCGACAGGGGAGGGAATGAGCAGTTCTTC
TRBJ2-4 | 12 | - | TRBD2 | TRBV12-3/TRBV12-4 | CASSLGGRVRYF | TGTGCCAGCAGCCTTGGCGGGAGGGTTCGGTACTTC
TRBJ2-1 | 16 | - | TRBD1 | TRBV2 | CASRGPRTGSYNEQFF | TGTGCCAGCAGGGGGCCGCGGACAGGGTCCTACAATGAGCAGTTCTTC
TRBJ1-2 | 13 | - | - | TRBV3-1 | CASSQLGTNGYTF | TGTGCCAGCAGCCAACTCGGGACGAATGGCTACACCTTC
TRBJ1-2 | 15 | - | - | TRBV6-2/TRBV6-3 | CASSYSYTANYGYTF | TGTGCCAGCAGTTACTCGTATACAGCAAACTATGGCTACACCTTC
TRBJ2-7 | 14 | few | - | TRBV6-1 | CASSEARELSVQYF | TGTGCCAGCAGTGAAGCCAGGGAGCTCTCTGTGCAGTACTTC
TRBJ2-7 | 16 | - | TRBD2 | TRBV5-1 | CASSLEEAGDPYEQYF | TGCGCCAGCAGCTTGGAAGAGGCGGGAGACCCCTACGAGCAGTACTTC
TRBJ2-3 | 15 | - | TRBD2 | TRBV2 | CASSPDGLAEDTQYF | TGTGCCAGCAGCCCAGACGGACTAGCGGAAGATACGCAGTATTTT
TRBJ2-1 | 15 | - | TRBD2 | TRBV7-8 | CASSLGASGSNEQFF | TGTGCCAGCAGCTTGGGGGCTAGCGGGAGCAATGAGCAGTTCTTC
TRBJ2-2 | 14 | - | TRBD1 | TRBV7-2 | CASSPVTGTGELFF | TGTGCCAGCAGCCCCGTGACAGGGACCGGGGAGCTGTTTTTT
TRBJ2-7 | 15 | few | TRBD2 | TRBV12-5 | CASATSGGGPLEQYF | TGTGCTAGTGCCACCTCCGGGGGGGGTCCCCTCGAGCAGTACTTC
TRBJ2-3 | 13 | - | - | TRBV4-3 | CASSQDLRNLRYF | TGCGCCAGCAGCCAAGATTTGCGGAACTTAAGGTATTTT
TRBJ2-7 | 13 | few | - | TRBV27 | CASRGGGPYEQYF | TGTGCCAGCAGGGGGGGTGGGCCCTACGAGCAGTACTTC
TRBJ2-5 | 15 | few | TRBD1 | TRBV24-1 | CATRPDRWVGETQYF | TGTGCCACCAGACCGGACAGGTGGGTTGGTGAGACCCAGTACTTC
TRBJ2-7 | 16 | few | TRBD2 | TRBV6-2/TRBV6-3 | CASSYLRAGARGEQYF | TGTGCCAGCAGTTACTTACGAGCGGGAGCGAGGGGAGAGCAGTACTTC
TRBJ2-5 | 16 | few | TRBD2 | TRBV28 | CASSLGLAGVLKTQYF | TGTGCCAGCAGCCTCGGACTAGCGGGAGTTTTGAAGACCCAGTACTTC
TRBJ1-4 | 14 | - | - | TRBV6-1 | CASSPGAGNEKLFF | TGTGCCAGCAGTCCGGGGGCGGGGAATGAAAAACTGTTTTTT
TRBJ1-1 | 15 | few | - | TRBV6-1 | CASRSGQTLNTEAFF | TGTGCCAGCAGAAGTGGACAGACGTTGAACACTGAAGCTTTCTTT
TRBJ2-2 | 16 | few | TRBD1 | TRBV28 | CASSLGDRENTGELFF | TGTGCCAGCAGTTTAGGGGACAGGGAAAACACCGGGGAGCTGTTTTTT
TRBJ2-1 | 13 | - | - | TRBV10-1 | CASSENFFNEQFF | TGCGCCAGCAGTGAGAACTTCTTCAATGAGCAGTTCTTC
TRBJ2-3 | 15 | - | TRBD1 | TRBV7-6 | CASSQGQGITDTQYF | TGTGCCAGCAGCCAGGGACAGGGGATCACAGATACGCAGTATTTT
TRBJ2-5 | 14 | - | - | TRBV27 | CASSSGRPGRPQYF | TGTGCCAGCAGTTCTGGCAGACCGGGCCGGCCCCAGTACTTC
TRBJ2-2 | 15 | - | - | TRBV11-3 | CASSLDDRHTGELFF | TGTGCCAGCAGCTTAGATGACAGACACACCGGGGAGCTGTTTTTT
TRBJ2-7 | 11 | - | - | TRBV6-2/TRBV6-3 | CASSYFDEQYF | TGTGCCAGCAGTTACTTCGACGAGCAGTACTTC
TRBJ1-2 | 15 | - | - | TRBV4-1 | CASSHPTGREDGYTF | TGCGCCAGCAGCCACCCCACGGGCAGGGAGGATGGCTACACCTTC
TRBJ2-7 | 15 | - | TRBD1 | TRBV3-1 | CASSQPGTGFYEQYF | TGTGCCAGCAGCCAACCCGGGACAGGATTCTACGAGCAGTACTTC
TRBJ2-7 | 15 | - | - | TRBV3-1 | CASSQVAGGAYEQYF | TGTGCCAGCAGCCAAGTGGCAGGGGGGGCCTACGAGCAGTACTTC